The rows below give T cell receptor beta chains drawn from one sample of a study of T cells in Graves' hyperthyroidism and ophthalmopathy. Each CDR3 protein gets one entry after TCRdb re-called the multiplex PCR reads with MiXCR. The sample includes under 400,000 distinct CDR3 sequences, less than 15% of them seen just once. Sequencing input: blood. The receptors stem from a young woman with Graves' hyperthyroidism. Both conserved end residues are part of each CDR3. Each record gives: V gene, D gene, J gene, clone size, CDR3 protein, CDR3 DNA. The D gene is left open where the match is weak. Clone size is stated in some rows and not others, as once, few, many or a class when expanded.

v_gene: TRBV20-1; d_gene: -; j_gene: TRBJ1-4; abundance: many; CDR3aa: CSASTSFNEKLFF; CDR3nt: TGCAGTGCTAGCACAAGCTTTAATGAAAAACTGTTTTTT
v_gene: TRBV6-1; d_gene: TRBD1; j_gene: TRBJ2-4; abundance: many; CDR3aa: CASSEFTGGGLAKNIQYF; CDR3nt: TGTGCCAGCAGTGAATTCACAGGGGGAGGACTAGCCAAAAACATTCAGTACTTC
v_gene: TRBV6-6; d_gene: -; j_gene: TRBJ1-2; abundance: few; CDR3aa: CASSYWDGGTANYGYTF; CDR3nt: TGTGCCAGCAGTTACTGGGACGGGGGAACGGCTAACTATGGCTACACCTTC
v_gene: TRBV5-1; d_gene: -; j_gene: TRBJ2-3; abundance: few; CDR3aa: CASSKTEIGTDTQYF; CDR3nt: TGCGCCAGCAGCAAGACCGAAATCGGGACAGATACGCAGTATTTT
v_gene: TRBV6-5; d_gene: -; j_gene: TRBJ1-2; abundance: many; CDR3aa: CASSWTALNYGYTF; CDR3nt: TGTGCCAGCAGTTGGACCGCCCTGAACTATGGCTACACCTTC
v_gene: TRBV6-1; d_gene: -; j_gene: TRBJ1-6; abundance: many; CDR3aa: CASSEQWDSPLHF; CDR3nt: TGTGCCAGCAGTGAACAATGGGATTCACCCCTCCACTTT
v_gene: TRBV6-1; d_gene: TRBD1; j_gene: TRBJ1-1; abundance: many; CDR3aa: CASWGTDMNTEAFF; CDR3nt: TGTGCCAGCTGGGGGACAGACATGAACACTGAAGCTTTCTTT
v_gene: TRBV19; d_gene: TRBD1; j_gene: TRBJ2-7; abundance: few; CDR3aa: CASSWTGGYDEQYF; CDR3nt: TGTGCCAGTAGTTGGACAGGGGGCTACGACGAGCAGTACTTC
v_gene: TRBV6-2/TRBV6-3; d_gene: -; j_gene: TRBJ2-2; abundance: many; CDR3aa: CASSYSGAATRELFF; CDR3nt: TGTGCCAGCAGTTACTCGGGGGCAGCTACACGGGAGCTGTTTTTT
v_gene: TRBV6-2/TRBV6-3; d_gene: TRBD1; j_gene: TRBJ2-1; abundance: few; CDR3aa: CASSQDRGPNEQFF; CDR3nt: TGTGCCAGCAGTCAGGACAGGGGGCCCAATGAGCAGTTCTTC
v_gene: TRBV12-3/TRBV12-4; d_gene: -; j_gene: TRBJ2-6; abundance: many; CDR3aa: CASSFRGARTSGANVLTF; CDR3nt: TGTGCCAGCAGTTTCAGGGGAGCCAGGACGTCTGGGGCCAACGTCCTGACTTTC
v_gene: TRBV11-2; d_gene: -; j_gene: TRBJ2-7; abundance: -; CDR3aa: CASSLEAAGRGSYEQYF; CDR3nt: TGTGCCAGCAGCTTAGAGGCGGCAGGACGGGGCTCCTACGAGCAGTACTTC
v_gene: TRBV10-3; d_gene: -; j_gene: TRBJ2-5; abundance: -; CDR3aa: CAIRAFIEETQYF; CDR3nt: TGTGCCATTAGGGCGTTTATCGAAGAGACCCAGTACTTC
v_gene: TRBV28; d_gene: TRBD2; j_gene: TRBJ2-1; abundance: -; CDR3aa: CASRRTGTSGYNEQFF; CDR3nt: TGTGCCAGCAGGCGGACAGGGACTAGCGGTTACAATGAGCAGTTCTTC
v_gene: TRBV18; d_gene: TRBD1; j_gene: TRBJ1-2; abundance: many; CDR3aa: CASSPQGAGTYGYTF; CDR3nt: TGTGCCAGCTCACCACAGGGGGCTGGAACCTATGGCTACACCTTC